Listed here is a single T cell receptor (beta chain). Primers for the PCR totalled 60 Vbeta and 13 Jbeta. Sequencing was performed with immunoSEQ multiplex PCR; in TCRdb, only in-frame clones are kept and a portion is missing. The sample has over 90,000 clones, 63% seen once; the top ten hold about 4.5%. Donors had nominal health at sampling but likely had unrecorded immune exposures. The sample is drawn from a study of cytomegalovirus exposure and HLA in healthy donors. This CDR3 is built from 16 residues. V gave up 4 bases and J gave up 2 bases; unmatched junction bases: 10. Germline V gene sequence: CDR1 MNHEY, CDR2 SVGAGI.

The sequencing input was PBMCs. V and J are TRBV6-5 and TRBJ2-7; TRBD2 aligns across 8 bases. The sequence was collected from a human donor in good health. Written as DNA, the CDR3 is TGTGCCAGCAGTTCTTTGAGGACTAGCCGTACCTACGAGCAGTACTTC. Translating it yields CASSSLRTSRTYEQYF.